The 24 T cell receptor beta chains given below trace back to one sample, sequenced in a study of OX40 agonist ivuxolimab in advanced cancers. Clones were sequenced by immunoSEQ multiplex PCR, and TCRdb holds only the in-frame ones, with some missing. The sample consists of 98,000 or so clones, roughly nine tenths of them appearing once. The material was CD4+ or CD8+ T cells sorted from blood, obtained in a trial of the OX40 agonist ivuxolimab. Source of these receptors: an adult with an advanced solid tumor such as melanoma, head and neck, liver or kidney cancer.

V gene TRBV9 combines with J gene TRBJ1-2; D unresolved. V lost 2 bases and J lost 0, with 11 bases in between. The length of the CDR3 is 15 residues. Germline loops: CDR1 SGDLS, CDR2 YYNGEE. For the CDR3, the DNA is TGTGCCAGCAGCGTTTTCTTGGGGTCTAACTATGGCTACACCTTC. As protein: CASSVFLGSNYGYTF.

This clone was seen only a few times. The same CDR3 can be traced to other DNA sequences in this sample. The chain joins TRBV20-1 to TRBJ1-1, with D possibly TRBD1 on 5 matching bases. CDR3 length: 11 residues. V dropped 1 base and J dropped 7 bases, with 7 bases sitting between them. Germline CDR1 reads DFQATT; CDR2 reads SNEGSKA (reference sequence). The CDR3 sequence is CSARGGREAFF. The CDR3 nucleotides read TGCAGTGCTAGAGGGGGCCGTGAAGCTTTCTTT.

The chain couples TRBV5-1 to TRBJ2-7; no clear D. The CDR3 extends over 14 amino acids. CDR1 is SGHRS and CDR2 is YFSETQ in the germline V gene. V was shortened by 3 bases and J by 2 bases, with 12 bases between the two germline ends. CDR3 in amino acids: CASSSGGVAYEQYF. The CDR3 nucleotides are TGCGCCAGCAGCTCCGGTGGCGTAGCCTACGAGCAGTACTTC.

V is TRBV23-1 and J is TRBJ1-1; no definite D call. TRBV23-1 qualifies as an ORF whose function is uncertain. The CDR3 sequence is 13 residues long. V shed 5 bases and J shed 1 base, with 8 bases lying between them. CDR3 nucleotides: TGCGCCAGCAGTTCCGGAGGGAACACTGAAGCTTTCTTT. This codes for CASSSGGNTEAFF.

The chain recombines TRBV7-2 with TRBJ2-2; 11 bases match TRBD2. Germline V lookup: CDR1 SGHTA, CDR2 FQGNSA. The CDR3 covers 14 residues. Germline trimming cut 5 bases from V and 7 bases from J; bases unmatched to any gene: 3. The DNA for the CDR3 is TGTGCCAGCAGCCCCGGGACTAGCGGCGGGGAGCTGTTTTTT. Encoded protein: CASSPGTSGGELFF.

The rearrangement uses TRBV19 and TRBJ1-4; 10 nucleotides line up with TRBD1. The CDR3 contains 14 residues. V was clipped by 3 bases and J by 7 bases; unmatched bases: 2. Germline lookup yields CDR1 LNHDA and CDR2 SQIVND (reference sequence). CDR3 residues: CASSIRDRGEKLFF. The CDR3 DNA reads as TGTGCCAGTAGTATCCGGGACAGGGGTGAAAAACTGTTTTTT.

Only one count was recorded for this clone. The chain uses TRBV18 and TRBJ1-1; a possible D gene is TRBD1 (5 bases). CDR3 size: 13 residues. Germline V gene lookup returns CDR1 KGHSH and CDR2 LQKENI. Trimming removed 4 bases from V and 5 bases from J, with 11 bases in between. CDR3 DNA sequence: TGTGCCAGCTCACGGGGACGAGAAACTGAAGCTTTCTTT. The encoded protein is CASSRGRETEAFF.

The chain recombines TRBV6-4 with TRBJ2-2; D is perhaps TRBD2 (5 bases). This CDR3 has 14 amino acids. V gave up 8 bases and J gave up 3 bases, with 13 bases separating them. Germline V CDR1 and CDR2: MRHNA, SNTAGT. This CDR3 is CASAASGHTGELFF. DNA for the CDR3: TGTGCCAGCGCAGCCAGCGGCCACACCGGGGAGCTGTTTTTT.

The J gene is TRBJ2-7, the V gene TRBV7-2; 13 nucleotides align to TRBD2. CDR3 length equals 15 residues. V shed 5 bases, J shed 6 bases, and the junction held 7 bases outside the gene matches. The germline V gene encodes CDR1 SGHTA and CDR2 FQGNSA. CDR3 DNA sequence: TGTGCCAGCAGCCTAACTAGCGGGAGGGGTGTCGAGCAGTACTTC. Its translation is CASSLTSGRGVEQYF.

The chain recombines TRBV19 with TRBJ2-2; the D gene could be TRBD1 or TRBD2 (5 bases each). The CDR3 totals 13 residues. V lost 7 bases to trimming and J lost 4 bases, with 10 bases between them. The germline gives CDR1 LNHDA, CDR2 SQIVND (reference sequence). DNA of the CDR3: TGTGCCAGTAATATGGGGGTCACCGGGGAGCTGTTTTTT. Translating gives CASNMGVTGELFF.

The V gene is TRBV29-1, the J gene TRBJ1-1; weak D call: TRBD1 (5 bases). V was trimmed by 5 bases and J by 1 base, leaving 5 bases between them. The germline V gene encodes CDR1 SQVTM and CDR2 ANQGSEA. CDR3 length: 11 residues. For the CDR3, the DNA is TGCAGCGTTACAGGGAACACTGAAGCTTTCTTT. It specifies CSVTGNTEAFF.

With regard to this clone: The DNA is omitted, as the CDR3 cannot be located on it reliably, and the CDR3 follows TCRdb's listing. The chain uses TRBV21-1 and TRBJ1-2. TRBV21-1 is designated a pseudogene. The CDR3 length equals 23 residues, ends included. CDR3 region: CASSKKWGRGAPVFATPGYGYTF.

The chain links TRBV7-9 to TRBJ2-2; 9 bases align to TRBD1. Germline CDR1 is SEHNR and CDR2 is FQNEAQ (reference sequence). Unmatched junction bases numbered 4, after V lost 5 bases and J lost 0 bases. The CDR3 covers 16 residues. The chain's CDR3 is CASSPRTGANTGELFF. CDR3 DNA: TGTGCCAGCAGCCCCCGGACAGGGGCGAACACCGGGGAGCTGTTTTTT.

Only a few counts were recorded for this clone. The chain is built from TRBV5-1 and TRBJ1-1; 8 bases agree with TRBD1. The CDR3 length is 14 residues. The V gene end was trimmed by 3 bases and the J gene end by 4 bases; junction bases not matched to a gene: 5. Germline V lookup: CDR1 SGHRS, CDR2 YFSETQ. Here the CDR3 reads CASSSGQGTTEAFF. The CDR3 DNA reads TGCGCCAGCAGCTCCGGACAGGGAACCACTGAAGCTTTCTTT.

This clone came up a few times. In DNA, the CDR3 is TGTGCCAGCAGAAGACAGGTCCACACTGAAGCTTTCTTT. Amino acid sequence: CASRRQVHTEAFF. The chain combines TRBV28 with TRBJ1-1; possible D gene TRBD1, 6 bases. This CDR3 has 13 amino acids. V gave up 6 bases and J gave up 3 bases, with 11 bases separating them. The germline CDR1 and CDR2 sequences are MDHEN and SYDVKM.

The chain links TRBV19 to TRBJ1-5; 8 bases are a match to TRBD1. The CDR3 runs to 14 residues. V gave up 9 bases and J gave up 6 bases; unmatched junction bases: 10. The germline V gene encodes CDR1 LNHDA and CDR2 SQIVND (reference sequence). CDR3 region: CASDNRGNGQPQHF. The CDR3 bases are TGTGCCAGCGACAACAGGGGGAACGGTCAGCCCCAGCATTTT.

The chain employs TRBV7-3 and TRBJ1-1; D uncertain. The CDR3 has 13 residues. With 5 bases removed from V and 2 bases from J, the gap between germline ends came to 9 bases. Germline CDR1 reads SGHTA; CDR2 reads FQGTGA. The CDR3 is CASSVGINTEAFF. Here the CDR3 DNA reads TGTGCCAGCAGCGTCGGAATTAACACTGAAGCTTTCTTT.

The genes are TRBV6-6 and TRBJ1-6, with D unresolved. V was shortened by 7 bases and J by 7 bases, with 17 bases between the two germline ends. The CDR3 has 15 residues. The germline V gene encodes CDR1 MNHNY and CDR2 SVGAGI (reference sequence). The CDR3 reads CASILGWTGNSPLHF. The CDR3 nucleotides read TGTGCCAGCATCTTGGGTTGGACGGGAAATTCACCCCTCCACTTT.

This clone was seen only once. V is TRBV2 and J is TRBJ1-3, with D perhaps matching TRBD1 (6 bases). Germline loops: CDR1 SNHLY, CDR2 FYNNEI. The CDR3 totals 15 residues. Trimming stripped 2 bases from V and 3 bases from J, with 11 bases between. In DNA, the CDR3 is TGTGCCAGCAGTGAAAGGGGGGGATTTGGAAACACCATATATTTT. Its protein is CASSERGGFGNTIYF.

The rearrangement uses TRBV6-5 and TRBJ2-3, with TRBD1 matching 10 bases. Germline loops: CDR1 MNHEY, CDR2 SVGAGI. Trimming removed 2 bases from V and 5 bases from J; junction bases left unmatched: 4. CDR3 length equals 15 residues. The CDR3 DNA reads as TGTGCCAGCAGTTACCGGGACAGGGGAAGAGATACGCAGTATTTT. Protein product: CASSYRDRGRDTQYF.

This clone was found a few times. CDR3 nucleotides: TGCGCCAGCAGCTTTGCAGGGGCTTCACCCCTCCACTTT. This encodes CASSFAGASPLHF. The V and J genes are TRBV5-1 and TRBJ1-6; maybe TRBD1 (6 bases). V was pared by 2 bases and J by 9 bases, with 9 bases between. This CDR3 region has 13 residues. Per the germline V gene, CDR1 is SGHRS and CDR2 is YFSETQ.

This sequence joins TRBV11-2 and TRBJ2-2; no reliable D call. Looked up from germline, CDR1 is SGHAT and CDR2 is FQNNGV. The V gene lost 1 base and the J gene lost 7 bases, with 19 bases spanning the gap. The CDR3 sequence is 17 residues long. CDR3 residues: CASSLVFAELYNGELFF. CDR3 nucleotide sequence: TGTGCCAGCAGCTTAGTGTTTGCGGAATTATATAACGGGGAGCTGTTTTTT.

The V and J genes are TRBV7-3 and TRBJ2-2; 9 bases are a match to TRBD2. The trim removed 3 bases at V and 5 bases at J, leaving 1 base unmatched. The germline V gene has CDR1 SGHTA and CDR2 FQGTGA. CDR3 length equals 14 residues. The CDR3 here is CASSLTSGTGELFF. Written as DNA, the CDR3 is TGTGCCAGCAGCTTGACTAGCGGTACCGGGGAGCTGTTTTTT.

The chain uses TRBV5-1 and TRBJ2-3; a possible D gene is TRBD1 (5 bases). This CDR3 is built from 14 residues. CDR1 and CDR2 from the germline V gene are SGHRS and YFSETQ. The germline V and J ends were trimmed by 2 bases and 4 bases, with 11 bases remaining between them. For the CDR3, the DNA is TGCGCCAGCAGCTTAGGACATACGGCAGATACGCAGTATTTT. This translates into CASSLGHTADTQYF.